These T cell receptor beta chains were read from a single sample in a study of cytomegalovirus exposure and HLA in healthy donors. Using immunoSEQ multiplex PCR, the repertoire was profiled, and TCRdb retains in-frame clones only, with some absent. This table has around 160,000 clones, 68% appearing once. Sequenced sample: PBMCs. The receptors here all came from a woman aged 18-30 years in good health and CMV-seropositive. The CDR3 runs from the conserved cysteine through the conserved F or W. Each record gives: V gene, clone size, J gene, CDR3 length, D gene, CDR3 protein. D genes are given only for firm matches. Clone size is given for some rows only: seen once, a few or many times, or a class if the clone is expanded.

V: TRBV7-8; size: NA; J: TRBJ2-2; length: 17; D: TRBD2; CDR3: CASSPTELAGNTGELFF
V: TRBV19; size: NA; J: TRBJ1-2; length: 14; D: TRBD1; CDR3: CASSGQGALYGYTF
V: TRBV27; size: NA; J: TRBJ1-1; length: 14; D: NA; CDR3: CASPVSDMNTEAFF
V: TRBV27; size: NA; J: TRBJ2-3; length: 14; D: NA; CDR3: CASSHTGGTDTQYF
V: TRBV5-6; size: few; J: TRBJ1-3; length: 15; D: NA; CDR3: CASSLALRGGNTIYF
V: TRBV19; size: few; J: TRBJ1-1; length: 12; D: NA; CDR3: CASHAGNTEAFF
V: TRBV18; size: NA; J: TRBJ1-2; length: 18; D: NA; CDR3: CASSQNTATEGSDYGYTF
V: TRBV7-9; size: NA; J: TRBJ2-2; length: 16; D: TRBD2; CDR3: CASALGGSGVTGELFF
V: TRBV7-2; size: NA; J: TRBJ2-1; length: 13; D: NA; CDR3: CASSFPRVGEQFF
V: TRBV27; size: once; J: TRBJ2-7; length: 13; D: NA; CDR3: CASSLTGAYEQYF
V: TRBV11-2; size: NA; J: TRBJ1-1; length: 13; D: NA; CDR3: CASSLVLAQEAFF
V: TRBV11-2; size: NA; J: TRBJ2-5; length: 15; D: NA; CDR3: CASSPWAFGEETQYF
V: TRBV18; size: NA; J: TRBJ2-7; length: 14; D: TRBD2; CDR3: CASSPLAEFYEQYF
V: TRBV5-6; size: NA; J: TRBJ1-2; length: 15; D: NA; CDR3: CASSLDETANYGYTF
V: TRBV30; size: NA; J: TRBJ1-4; length: 13; D: NA; CDR3: CALRHGVGEKLFF
V: TRBV27; size: NA; J: TRBJ2-7; length: 13; D: NA; CDR3: CASSLSSNYEQYF
V: TRBV27; size: NA; J: TRBJ2-1; length: 13; D: TRBD1; CDR3: CASRRTGGNEQFF
V: TRBV4-1; size: NA; J: TRBJ1-1; length: 14; D: NA; CDR3: CASSQVGGNTEAFF
V: TRBV5-1; size: once; J: TRBJ2-7; length: 16; D: TRBD2; CDR3: CASSLGGTSGTYEQYF
V: TRBV28; size: NA; J: TRBJ2-1; length: 14; D: NA; CDR3: CASRSSARYNEQFF
V: TRBV10-3; size: NA; J: TRBJ1-2; length: 19; D: TRBD1; CDR3: CAISESTSADRLPSYGYTF
V: TRBV18; size: NA; J: TRBJ2-3; length: 21; D: TRBD2; CDR3: CASSPRETSGIPVPYTDTQYF
V: TRBV28; size: NA; J: TRBJ1-1; length: 12; D: NA; CDR3: CASNREEGWAFF
V: TRBV4-3; size: few; J: TRBJ2-7; length: 18; D: TRBD1; CDR3: CASSQDPLTGAQIYEQYF
V: TRBV6-1; size: NA; J: TRBJ2-1; length: 15; D: TRBD2; CDR3: CASSIRDYEDNEQFF
V: TRBV27; size: NA; J: TRBJ2-2; length: 17; D: TRBD2; CDR3: CASRPGLAGGTTGELFF
V: TRBV2; size: NA; J: TRBJ2-3; length: 14; D: TRBD1; CDR3: CASVTGGYTDTQYF
V: TRBV7-2; size: NA; J: TRBJ1-2; length: 15; D: NA; CDR3: CASSPIQPGDYGYTF
V: TRBV30; size: NA; J: TRBJ2-3; length: 11; D: NA; CDR3: CAWGAQGTQYF
V: TRBV6-6; size: NA; J: TRBJ1-5; length: 15; D: NA; CDR3: CASSTGPGIRQPQHF
V: TRBV30; size: NA; J: TRBJ2-7; length: 15; D: NA; CDR3: CAWTTKKGGSYEQYF
V: TRBV5-4; size: NA; J: TRBJ2-1; length: 18; D: TRBD2; CDR3: CASSSAGTSMSSYNEQFF
V: TRBV4-1; size: few; J: TRBJ2-3; length: 15; D: NA; CDR3: CASSQEHRVPDTQYF
V: TRBV7-8; size: NA; J: TRBJ2-4; length: 18; D: TRBD2; CDR3: CASSPGLAGGFSKNIQYF
V: TRBV7-9; size: NA; J: TRBJ2-7; length: 14; D: NA; CDR3: CASSEAGGSYEQYF